This T cell receptor beta chain was recorded in a study of blood T cell repertoires in COVID-19. Study as a whole: Sites across the United States, Italy and Spain contributed samples from acute and convalescent COVID-19.

The assay was immunoSEQ multiplex PCR, and TCRdb's table has in-frame clones only and misses some. The sample lists 17,000 or so clones, 78% seen once, with around a fifth in the top ten. Germline CDR1 reads SEHNR; CDR2 reads FQNEAQ (reference sequence). The CDR3 consists of 19 residues. The V segment lost 4 bases and the J segment 0 bases; nucleotides outside the gene matches: 11. What was sequenced was peripheral blood. This clonotype was obtained from a man in his fifties or sixties with active or convalescent COVID-19. This chain uses TRBV7-9 with TRBJ2-6; 8 positions match TRBD1. CDR3: CASSSQRQGSSSGANVLTF. CDR3 DNA sequence: TGTGCCAGCAGCTCCCAAAGACAGGGGTCCTCCTCTGGGGCCAACGTCCTGACTTTC.